This T cell receptor beta chain appears in the sequencing data of a study of regulatory T cells in long-lasting Graves disease. Overall study results and limits: It was in persistent disease that TRBV28, TRBJ1-2 and TRBJ2-5 were favored. Persistent Graves' patients showed a TCR diversity that was lower than that of newly diagnosed ones.

Relying on iRepertoire HTBI primers and Arm-PCR of CDR3 regions, the team built TCR beta libraries. TCRdb re-analysed the multiplex PCR reads in MiXCR, keeping a single row per CDR3 protein. The top ten hold roughly 21% of the sample, which has 370,000 or so distinct CDR3 sequences, around 15% seen once. Stated time point: newly diagnosed GD, antithyroid drugs for less than 3 months. With RNA extracted from PBMCs as input, the TCR library was made. The CDR3 is made up of 14 amino acids. The trim removed 3 bases at V and 0 bases at J, leaving 2 bases unmatched. The table lists this clonotype with many counts. Its antigen remains unknown. The same data also contributed to another study, on T cells in Graves' hyperthyroidism and ophthalmopathy.

The sequence was obtained from a woman aged 18-35 years with Graves disease. The sample consisted of peripheral blood mononuclear cells (PBMCs), taken at new diagnosis, from a patient treated with antithyroid drugs. The chain carries TRBV12-3 or TRBV12-4 and TRBJ2-7; 7 nucleotides agree with TRBD1. The CDR3 DNA reads TGTGCCAGCAGTTTTCGACAGGGCTCCTACGAGCAGTACTTC. Translation: CASSFRQGSYEQYF.